The T cell receptor beta chain under discussion was sequenced for a study of T cells in localized non-small cell lung cancer. The study, taken as a whole, reports: The study linked higher blood T cell density to longer overall survival. The study sequenced only one region of the tumor. As a result, intratumor heterogeneity could not be excluded and remains possible.

There are 13 residues in the CDR3. V was clipped by 8 bases and J by 6 bases; unmatched bases: 2. The germline CDR1 and CDR2 sequences are MNHEY and SVGAGI. Only in-frame clones appear in the TCRdb table, and some are missing; sequencing was by immunoSEQ multiplex PCR. The sample lists about 79,000 clones, 88% occurring once. A word on this clone: Its specificity is not known.

The V gene is TRBV6-5, the J gene TRBJ1-4; 11 positions match TRBD1. This receptor was taken from a woman aged 40 to 75 with stage I squamous cell lung carcinoma. Material: peripheral blood, obtained before any cancer treatment. CDR3 region: CASQGQGDEKLFF. For the CDR3, the DNA is TGTGCCAGCCAGGGACAGGGGGATGAAAAACTGTTTTTT.